What follows describes a single T cell receptor beta chain. Its antigen is unknown. This entry is derived from a study of OX40 agonist ivuxolimab in advanced cancers. Study-wide background: All patients had ivuxolimab intravenously every 2 weeks at 0.01 to 10 mg/kg.

Assay: immunoSEQ multiplex PCR; the TCRdb copy retains only in-frame clones and omits some. The sample contains 55,000 to 70,000 clones, about 88% of which appear only once. Study results and caveats: The study observed clonal expansion of CD4+ and CD8+ blood T cells by week 6 at 0.1 to 3.0 mg/kg. There were also nonresponders showing low normalized T-cell clonal expansion. Compared with CD4+, CD8+ T cells on average had more expanded clones.

CDR1 is DFQATT, CDR2 SNEGSKA, per germline (reference sequence). CDR3 length: 11 residues. V lost 2 bases and J 7 bases, leaving 6 bases between the germline ends. The sequence came from an adult with an advanced solid tumor such as melanoma, head and neck, liver or kidney cancer. This sequence joins TRBV20-1 and TRBJ1-5, with no clear D. This sample comprised CD4+ or CD8+ T cells sorted from blood, obtained in a trial of the OX40 agonist ivuxolimab. DNA for the CDR3: TGCAGTGCTAGATCGGGGCAGCCCCAGCATTTT. As protein: CSARSGQPQHF.